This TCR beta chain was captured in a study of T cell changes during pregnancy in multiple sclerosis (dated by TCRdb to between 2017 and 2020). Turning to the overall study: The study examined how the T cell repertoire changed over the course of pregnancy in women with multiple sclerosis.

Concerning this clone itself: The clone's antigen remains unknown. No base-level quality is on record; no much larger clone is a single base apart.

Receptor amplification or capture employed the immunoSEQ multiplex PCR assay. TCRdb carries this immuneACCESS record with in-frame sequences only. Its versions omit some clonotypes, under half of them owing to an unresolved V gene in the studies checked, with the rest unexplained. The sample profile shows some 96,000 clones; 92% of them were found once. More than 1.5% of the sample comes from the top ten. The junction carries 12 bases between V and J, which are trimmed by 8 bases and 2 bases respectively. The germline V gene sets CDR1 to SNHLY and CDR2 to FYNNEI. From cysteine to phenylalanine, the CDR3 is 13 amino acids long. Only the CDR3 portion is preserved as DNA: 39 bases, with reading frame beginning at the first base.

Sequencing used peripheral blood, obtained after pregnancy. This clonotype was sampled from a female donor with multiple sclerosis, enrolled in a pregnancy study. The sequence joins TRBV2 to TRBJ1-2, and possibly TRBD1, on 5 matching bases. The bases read TGTGCCAGCGGTAACCAGGGAAACTATGGCTACACCTTC. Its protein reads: CASGNQGNYGYTF. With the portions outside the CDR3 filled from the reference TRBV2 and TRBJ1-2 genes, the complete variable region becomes EPEVTQTPSHQVTQMGQEVILRCVPISNHLYFYWYRQILGQKVEFLVSFYNNEISEKSEIFDDQFSVERPDGSNFTLKIRSTKLEDSAMYFCASGNQGNYGYTFGSGTRLTVV.